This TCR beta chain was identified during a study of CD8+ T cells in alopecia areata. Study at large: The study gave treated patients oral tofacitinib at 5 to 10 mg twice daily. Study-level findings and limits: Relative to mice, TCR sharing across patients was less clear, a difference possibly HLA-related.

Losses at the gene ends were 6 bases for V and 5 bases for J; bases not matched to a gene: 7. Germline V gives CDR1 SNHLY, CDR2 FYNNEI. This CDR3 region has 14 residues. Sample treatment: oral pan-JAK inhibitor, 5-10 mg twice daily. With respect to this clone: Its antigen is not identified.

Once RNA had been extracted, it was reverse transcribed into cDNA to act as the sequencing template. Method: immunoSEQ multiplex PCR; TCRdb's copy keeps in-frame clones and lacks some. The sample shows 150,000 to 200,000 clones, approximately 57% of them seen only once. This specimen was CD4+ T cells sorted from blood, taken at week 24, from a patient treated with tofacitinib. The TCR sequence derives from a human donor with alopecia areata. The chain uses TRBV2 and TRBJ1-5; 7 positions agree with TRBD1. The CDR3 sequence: CASSADRTYQPQHF. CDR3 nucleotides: TGTGCCAGCAGCGCGGACAGGACGTATCAGCCCCAGCATTTT.